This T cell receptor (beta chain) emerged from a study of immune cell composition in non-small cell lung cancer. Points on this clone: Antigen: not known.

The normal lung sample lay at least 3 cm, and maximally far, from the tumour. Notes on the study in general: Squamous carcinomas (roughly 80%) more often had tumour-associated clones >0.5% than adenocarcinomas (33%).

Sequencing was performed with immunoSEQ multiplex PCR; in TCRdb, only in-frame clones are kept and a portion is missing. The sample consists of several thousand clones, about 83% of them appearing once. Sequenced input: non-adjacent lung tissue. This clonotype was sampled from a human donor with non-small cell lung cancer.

CDR3 sequence: CASSFDRESISWTEAFF. The CDR3 coding sequence is TGTGCCAGCAGCTTTGACAGGGAGAGTATTAGTTGGACTGAAGCTTTCTTT. This rearrangement joins TRBV5-6 to TRBJ1-1; TRBD1 matches at 7 bases. Germline assignment: CDR1 SGHDT and CDR2 YYEEEE. The CDR3 is 17 residues long. V lost 2 bases to trimming and J lost 5 bases; unmatched junction nucleotides: 15.